Listed below are T cell receptor beta chains from one sample, sequenced in a study of T cells in Graves' hyperthyroidism and ophthalmopathy. TCRdb called the multiplex PCR reads again in MiXCR, with one record for every CDR3 protein. The sample yields hundreds of thousands of distinct CDR3 sequences, roughly a sixth seen once. Sequencing was carried out using blood. These TCRs come from a woman in her forties with Graves' ophthalmopathy. Each CDR3 is given with its conserved first and last residue. D genes are given only for firm matches. Clone size is stated in some rows and not others, as once, few, many or a class when expanded.

J gene,clone size,D gene,V gene,CDR3 DNA,CDR3 protein
TRBJ2-1,many,TRBD1,TRBV7-3,TGTGCCAGCAGCTCAGGGGGCCAGCAGTTCTTC,CASSSGGQQFF
TRBJ2-3,few,NA,TRBV18,TGTGCCAGCTCACCGACTCGCACTAGCCAACACACAGATACGCAGTATTTT,CASSPTRTSQHTDTQYF
TRBJ1-2,few,NA,TRBV5-1,TGCGCCAGCAGCTTGGGTCCCGTGTATGGCTACACCTTC,CASSLGPVYGYTF
TRBJ2-2,NA,TRBD2,TRBV2,TGTGCCAGCAGGAGCGGGAGATCTGGGGAGCTGTTTTTT,CASRSGRSGELFF
TRBJ1-3,NA,NA,TRBV19,TGTGCCAGTAGTAAGACAGGAGCATCTGGAAACACCATATATTTT,CASSKTGASGNTIYF
TRBJ2-3,many,NA,TRBV12-3/TRBV12-4,TGTGCCAGCAACCCAGGGATTACTAGCACAGATACGCAGTATTTT,CASNPGITSTDTQYF
TRBJ2-7,many,NA,TRBV2,TGTGCCAGCAGTGAGGTTGGACGGAGCTACGAGCAGTACTTC,CASSEVGRSYEQYF
TRBJ2-1,NA,TRBD2,TRBV6-1,TGTGCCAGCATCCGACTAGCGGGAGGAACTACACTCAACAATGAGCAGTTCTTC,CASIRLAGGTTLNNEQFF
TRBJ1-6,NA,NA,TRBV27,TGTGCCAGCAGTTTACAGGGGTTTGATAATTCACCCCTCCACTTT,CASSLQGFDNSPLHF
TRBJ2-3,NA,TRBD2,TRBV9,TGTGCCAGCAGCGTAGTTGCTAGCGGGAGCACAGATACGCAGTATTTT,CASSVVASGSTDTQYF
TRBJ2-3,many,NA,TRBV2,TGTGCCAGCCTCCCCCCCACCGGCGGGGATACGCAGTATTTT,CASLPPTGGDTQYF
TRBJ2-2,NA,TRBD1,TRBV6-6,TGTGCCAGCAGTTACTACGAGACAGGGGGGACCGGGGAGCTGTTTTTT,CASSYYETGGTGELFF